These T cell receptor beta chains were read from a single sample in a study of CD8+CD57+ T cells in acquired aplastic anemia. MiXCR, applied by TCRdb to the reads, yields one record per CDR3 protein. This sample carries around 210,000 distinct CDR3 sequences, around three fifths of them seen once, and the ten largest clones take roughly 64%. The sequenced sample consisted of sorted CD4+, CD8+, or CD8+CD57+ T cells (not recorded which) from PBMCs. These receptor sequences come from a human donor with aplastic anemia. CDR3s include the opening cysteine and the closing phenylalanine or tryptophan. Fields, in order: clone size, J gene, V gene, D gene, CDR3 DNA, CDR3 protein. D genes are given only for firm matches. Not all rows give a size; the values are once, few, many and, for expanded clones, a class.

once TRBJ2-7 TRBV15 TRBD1 TGTGCCACCAACAGCTCCAGGTCGGGACAGGGTTACGAGCAGTACTTC CATNSSRSGQGYEQYF
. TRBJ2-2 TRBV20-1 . TGCAGTGCTAGAAGACAGATACCGAACACCGGGGAGCTGTTTTTT CSARRQIPNTGELFF
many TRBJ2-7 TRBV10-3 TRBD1 TGTGCCATCAGTCCGCGGGACAGGGCCAGCTACGAGCAGTACTTC CAISPRDRASYEQYF
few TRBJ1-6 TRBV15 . TGTGCCACCAGCAGAGATAAGGGGTTCCTAACTTCACCCCTCCACTTT CATSRDKGFLTSPLHF
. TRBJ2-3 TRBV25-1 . TGTGCCAGTCATCCTGGGGATGGGAGGACAGATACGCAGTATTTT CASHPGDGRTDTQYF
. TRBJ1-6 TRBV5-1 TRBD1 TGCGCCAGCAGCTTGACAGGACAGGGTAGATCACCCCTCCACTTT CASSLTGQGRSPLHF
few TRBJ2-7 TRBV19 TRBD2 TGTGCCAGTAGTACCCTGTGGGGGGGTGGATCCTACGAGCAGTACTTC CASSTLWGGGSYEQYF
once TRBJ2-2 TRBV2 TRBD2 TGTGCCAGCAATAGCGGGGCTAACGGGGAGCTGTTTTTT CASNSGANGELFF
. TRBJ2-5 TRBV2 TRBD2 TGTGCCAGCAGACTAGCGGGGGGCCAAGGTGACGATGAGCAGTACTTC CASRLAGGQGDDEQYF
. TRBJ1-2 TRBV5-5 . TGTGCCAGCAGCCAAAGTTGGGGAGGCTATGGCTACACCTTC CASSQSWGGYGYTF
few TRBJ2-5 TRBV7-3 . TGTGCCAGCAGCCCTAACCGGTTGGAGACCCAGTACTTC CASSPNRLETQYF
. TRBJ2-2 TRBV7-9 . TGTGCCAGCAGCTTAGCGGGGGTGAACACCGGGGAGCTGTTTTTT CASSLAGVNTGELFF
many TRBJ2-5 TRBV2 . TGTGCCAGCAGTGACTATTGGGTTCAAGAGACCCAGTACTTC CASSDYWVQETQYF
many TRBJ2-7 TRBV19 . TGTGCCAGTGGGATCCCTCACTACGAGCAGTACTTC CASGIPHYEQYF
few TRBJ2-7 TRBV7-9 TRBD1 TGTGCCAGCACCTCAGACAGGGGGGGAGAGCAGTACTTC CASTSDRGGEQYF
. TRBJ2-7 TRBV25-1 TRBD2 TGTGCCAGCAGTGCAGGACTAGCGATAGTGGGCGAGCAGTACTTC CASSAGLAIVGEQYF
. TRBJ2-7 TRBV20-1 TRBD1 TGCAGTGCTCAGCGGGACAGGGAGTACTTC CSAQRDREYF
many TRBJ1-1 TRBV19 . TGTGCCAGTAGAGGAGGGATCCCTGAAGCTTTCTTT CASRGGIPEAFF
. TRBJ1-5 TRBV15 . TGTGCCACCAGCAGACCACTATTCAGGCCCCAGCATTTT CATSRPLFRPQHF
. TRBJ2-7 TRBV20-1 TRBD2 TGCAGTGGTCGCAGCGGGAGTATCTACGAGCAGTACTTC CSGRSGSIYEQYF
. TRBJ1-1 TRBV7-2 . TGTGCCAGCAGCTTCGCGCCAGTGAACACTGAAGCTTTCTTT CASSFAPVNTEAFF
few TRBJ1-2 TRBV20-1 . TGCAGTGCTAGAGCCCCCCACCAAGCTAGGTATGGCTACACCTTC CSARAPHQARYGYTF
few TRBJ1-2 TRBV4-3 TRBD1 TGCGCCAGCAGCCAAGACGGACAGGCATATGGCTACACCTTC CASSQDGQAYGYTF
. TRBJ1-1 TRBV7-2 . TGTGCCAGCAGCTTGTTCAGTACAAACACTGAAGCTTTCTTT CASSLFSTNTEAFF
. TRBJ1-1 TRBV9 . TGTGCCAGCAGCGTAGGGGGGGCGAACACTGAAGCTTTCTTT CASSVGGANTEAFF
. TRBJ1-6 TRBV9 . TGTGCCAGCAGCGTAGCGAGAGAGAGGGATTCACCCCTCCACTTT CASSVARERDSPLHF
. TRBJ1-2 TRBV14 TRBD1 TGTGCCAGCAGCCCGGACAGGGTCTATGGCTACACCTTC CASSPDRVYGYTF